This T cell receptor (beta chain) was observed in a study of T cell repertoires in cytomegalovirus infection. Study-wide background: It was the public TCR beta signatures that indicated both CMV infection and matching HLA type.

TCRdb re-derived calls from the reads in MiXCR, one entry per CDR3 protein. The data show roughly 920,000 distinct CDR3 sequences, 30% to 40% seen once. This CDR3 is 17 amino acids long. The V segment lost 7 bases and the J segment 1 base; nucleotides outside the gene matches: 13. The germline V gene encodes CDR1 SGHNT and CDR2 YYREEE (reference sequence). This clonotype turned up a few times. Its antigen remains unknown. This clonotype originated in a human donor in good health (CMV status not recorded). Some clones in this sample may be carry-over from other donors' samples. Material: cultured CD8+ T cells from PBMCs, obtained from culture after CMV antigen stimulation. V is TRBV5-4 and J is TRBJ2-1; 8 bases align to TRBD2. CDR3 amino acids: CASGGRGDPFSYNEQFF. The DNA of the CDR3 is TGTGCCAGCGGGGGGCGGGGGGACCCCTTTTCCTACAATGAGCAGTTCTTC.